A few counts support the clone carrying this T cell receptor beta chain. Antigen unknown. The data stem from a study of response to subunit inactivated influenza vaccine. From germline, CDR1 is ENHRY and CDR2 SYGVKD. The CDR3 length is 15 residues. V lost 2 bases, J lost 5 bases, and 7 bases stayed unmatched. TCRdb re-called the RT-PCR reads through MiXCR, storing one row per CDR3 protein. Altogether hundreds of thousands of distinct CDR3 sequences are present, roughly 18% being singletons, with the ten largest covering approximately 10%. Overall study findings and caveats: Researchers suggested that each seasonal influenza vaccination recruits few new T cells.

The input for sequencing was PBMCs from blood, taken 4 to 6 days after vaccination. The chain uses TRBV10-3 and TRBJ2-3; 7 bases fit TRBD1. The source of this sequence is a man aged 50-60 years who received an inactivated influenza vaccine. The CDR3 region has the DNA TGTGCCATCAGTGAGAGGGACAGAATGGGAGATACGCAGTATTTT. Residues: CAISERDRMGDTQYF.